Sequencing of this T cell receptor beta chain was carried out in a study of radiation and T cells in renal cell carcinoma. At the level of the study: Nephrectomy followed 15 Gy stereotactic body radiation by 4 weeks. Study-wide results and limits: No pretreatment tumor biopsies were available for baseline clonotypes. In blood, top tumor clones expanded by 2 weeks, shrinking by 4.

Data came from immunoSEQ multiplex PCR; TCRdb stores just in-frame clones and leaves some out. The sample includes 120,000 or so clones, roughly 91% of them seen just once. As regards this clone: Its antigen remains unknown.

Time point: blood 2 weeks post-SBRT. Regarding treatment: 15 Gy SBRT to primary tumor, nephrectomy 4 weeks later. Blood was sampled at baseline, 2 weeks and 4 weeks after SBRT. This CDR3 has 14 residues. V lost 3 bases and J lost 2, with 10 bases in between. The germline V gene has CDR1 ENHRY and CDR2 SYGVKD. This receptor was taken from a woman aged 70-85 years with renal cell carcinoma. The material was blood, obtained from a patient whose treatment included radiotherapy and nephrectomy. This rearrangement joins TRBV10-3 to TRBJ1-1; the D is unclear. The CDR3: CAISEGRPNTEAFF. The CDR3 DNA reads TGTGCCATCAGTGAAGGCAGGCCCAACACTGAAGCTTTCTTT.